These T cell receptor beta chains were read from a single sample in a study of yellow fever vaccine responses in identical twins. One entry per CDR3 protein, called by TCRdb with MiXCR from the RT-PCR reads. Counted here are around 3,300 distinct CDR3 sequences, about 86% occurring once; the ten biggest clones make up 1.5% to 2%. The sample here was T cells from blood (PBMCs), unsorted or a sorted subset (not recorded which), taken before or after yellow fever vaccination (not recorded which). The receptors derive from a woman aged 18-29 years who received the yellow fever vaccine. Each CDR3 is given with its conserved first and last residue. D genes are given only for firm matches. The size field is filled for only some rows; it gives once, few, many or a size class.

clone size: few
V gene: TRBV10-3
J gene: TRBJ1-5
D gene: -
CDR3 DNA: TGTGCCATCAGTGAGGAAGAGGCGAGGCCCCAGCATTTT
CDR3 protein: CAISEEEARPQHF

clone size: -
V gene: TRBV11-3
J gene: TRBJ2-3
D gene: -
CDR3 DNA: TGTGCCAGCAGCTTAGGGGATTGGCAGGCTAGCACAGATACGCAGTATTTT
CDR3 protein: CASSLGDWQASTDTQYF

clone size: -
V gene: TRBV6-5
J gene: TRBJ1-1
D gene: TRBD1
CDR3 DNA: TGTGCCAGCAGTTACTCCCGGGACAGGGCCACTGAAGCTTTCTTT
CDR3 protein: CASSYSRDRATEAFF

clone size: -
V gene: TRBV18
J gene: TRBJ2-1
D gene: -
CDR3 DNA: TGTGCCAGCTCACGAGTCCCTACTGAATACAATGAGCAGTTCTTC
CDR3 protein: CASSRVPTEYNEQFF

clone size: -
V gene: TRBV10-3
J gene: TRBJ2-7
D gene: -
CDR3 DNA: TGTGCCATCAGTGAGTCCCGGGCAGGAAACTACGAGCAGTACTTC
CDR3 protein: CAISESRAGNYEQYF

clone size: -
V gene: TRBV7-9
J gene: TRBJ2-1
D gene: TRBD1
CDR3 DNA: TGTGCCAGCAGCCAGGACAGGGCCAACTACAATGAGCAGTTCTTC
CDR3 protein: CASSQDRANYNEQFF

clone size: few
V gene: TRBV11-1
J gene: TRBJ2-5
D gene: TRBD1
CDR3 DNA: TGTGCCAGCAGCCAAACCGGGACAGGGGGCTCGGAGACCCAGTACTTC
CDR3 protein: CASSQTGTGGSETQYF

clone size: -
V gene: TRBV11-2
J gene: TRBJ2-7
D gene: -
CDR3 DNA: TGTGCCAGCAGCTTAGGTCCTACGTACGAGCAGTACTTC
CDR3 protein: CASSLGPTYEQYF

clone size: once
V gene: TRBV10-3
J gene: TRBJ2-7
D gene: TRBD1
CDR3 DNA: TGTGCCATCAGTGCGCAGGGGGACTCCTACGAGCAGTACTTC
CDR3 protein: CAISAQGDSYEQYF

clone size: -
V gene: TRBV15
J gene: TRBJ2-1
D gene: TRBD1
CDR3 DNA: TGTGCCACCAGCAGAGACCAACCGGGACAGGGAGGTGAGCAGTTCTTC
CDR3 protein: CATSRDQPGQGGEQFF

clone size: -
V gene: TRBV11-3
J gene: TRBJ2-7
D gene: -
CDR3 DNA: TGTGCCAGCAGCTTAGCCACGGGGCTAACAGGCTACGAGCAGTACTTC
CDR3 protein: CASSLATGLTGYEQYF

clone size: -
V gene: TRBV19
J gene: TRBJ2-1
D gene: -
CDR3 DNA: TGTGCCAGTAGTATTGTCGGGATTGGCGGCAAGTGGGGTGAGCAGTTCTTC
CDR3 protein: CASSIVGIGGKWGEQFF

clone size: -
V gene: TRBV4-1
J gene: TRBJ1-2
D gene: -
CDR3 DNA: TGCGCCAGCAGCCCCCTCGGGGGGCGAATCGGCTACACCTTC
CDR3 protein: CASSPLGGRIGYTF

clone size: -
V gene: TRBV10-3
J gene: TRBJ1-1
D gene: -
CDR3 DNA: TGTGCCGCCATGGGCCAGCTCGCTGAAGCTTTCTTT
CDR3 protein: CAAMGQLAEAFF

clone size: -
V gene: TRBV7-2
J gene: TRBJ2-3
D gene: -
CDR3 DNA: TGTGCCAGCAGCTTATTCATTGATACGCAGTATTTT
CDR3 protein: CASSLFIDTQYF

clone size: -
V gene: TRBV4-3
J gene: TRBJ2-1
D gene: TRBD2
CDR3 DNA: TGCGCCAGCAGCCAACGTCTAGCGGATGATAATGAGCAGTTCTTC
CDR3 protein: CASSQRLADDNEQFF

clone size: -
V gene: TRBV6-1
J gene: TRBJ2-6
D gene: -
CDR3 DNA: TGTGCCAGCAGCCCTGGTCCCGGCGTCCTGACTTTC
CDR3 protein: CASSPGPGVLTF

clone size: -
V gene: TRBV4-1
J gene: TRBJ2-7
D gene: TRBD2
CDR3 DNA: TGCGCCAGCAGCCCGGCTCGGGCGGGGGGCTCCTACGAGCAGTACTTC
CDR3 protein: CASSPARAGGSYEQYF

clone size: -
V gene: TRBV4-2
J gene: TRBJ2-7
D gene: TRBD2
CDR3 DNA: TGTGCCAGCAGCCCCCGACTAGCGGGAAGCTACGAGCAGTACTTC
CDR3 protein: CASSPRLAGSYEQYF

clone size: once
V gene: TRBV28
J gene: TRBJ2-7
D gene: -
CDR3 DNA: TGTGCCAGCATTCAGAGTGGCCCCCTAGCGATCGAGCAGTACTTC
CDR3 protein: CASIQSGPLAIEQYF

clone size: few
V gene: TRBV4-1
J gene: TRBJ1-2
D gene: -
CDR3 DNA: TGCGCCAGCAGCCAAGGAGCTGGCTACACCTTC
CDR3 protein: CASSQGAGYTF

clone size: -
V gene: TRBV2
J gene: TRBJ2-3
D gene: -
CDR3 DNA: TGTGCCAGCAGAAACAGGGTGGCGATGGATACGCAGTATTTT
CDR3 protein: CASRNRVAMDTQYF

clone size: -
V gene: TRBV10-3
J gene: TRBJ1-1
D gene: -
CDR3 DNA: TGTGCCATCAGTGGGCTACACGAGAACACTGAAGCTTTCTTT
CDR3 protein: CAISGLHENTEAFF

clone size: -
V gene: TRBV19
J gene: TRBJ2-2
D gene: -
CDR3 DNA: TGTGCCAGTAGCAAACAGGAAATAAACACCGGGGAGCTGTTTTTT
CDR3 protein: CASSKQEINTGELFF

clone size: -
V gene: TRBV5-6
J gene: TRBJ1-5
D gene: -
CDR3 DNA: TGTGCCAGCAGCCCTCTCGACAGTGCGAATCAGCCCCAGCATTTT
CDR3 protein: CASSPLDSANQPQHF

clone size: -
V gene: TRBV7-6
J gene: TRBJ1-1
D gene: -
CDR3 DNA: TGTGCCAGCAGCTCTCGTAGGGAGAACACTGAAGCTTTCTTT
CDR3 protein: CASSSRRENTEAFF

clone size: once
V gene: TRBV5-1
J gene: TRBJ1-4
D gene: TRBD1
CDR3 DNA: TGCGCCAGCAGCTCCCAGGGGGCGCAGGGGAATGAAAAACTGTTTTTT
CDR3 protein: CASSSQGAQGNEKLFF

clone size: -
V gene: TRBV7-9
J gene: TRBJ2-3
D gene: -
CDR3 DNA: TGTGCCAGCAGCGCTACCTCTTTCCAGTATTTT
CDR3 protein: CASSATSFQYF

clone size: -
V gene: TRBV10-1
J gene: TRBJ1-6
D gene: -
CDR3 DNA: TGCGCCAGCAACCCCCCCATGTCCGGGGGGTATTCACCCCTCCACTTT
CDR3 protein: CASNPPMSGGYSPLHF

clone size: -
V gene: TRBV10-3
J gene: TRBJ1-2
D gene: -
CDR3 DNA: TGTGCCATCAGTGACACGACGGGGGGGTCGGGCTACACCTTC
CDR3 protein: CAISDTTGGSGYTF

clone size: -
V gene: TRBV2
J gene: TRBJ2-5
D gene: -
CDR3 DNA: TGTGCCAGCAGTGTCACCGGGGTCCAGTACTTC
CDR3 protein: CASSVTGVQYF

clone size: -
V gene: TRBV10-3
J gene: TRBJ2-3
D gene: TRBD2
CDR3 DNA: TGTGCCATCAGTGAGAACCTAGCGGATCAGTTCACAGATACGCAGTATTTT
CDR3 protein: CAISENLADQFTDTQYF

clone size: -
V gene: TRBV6-5
J gene: TRBJ1-2
D gene: -
CDR3 DNA: TGTGCCAGCAGTTATGAGGGACTCTCCTATGGCTACACCTTC
CDR3 protein: CASSYEGLSYGYTF

clone size: -
V gene: TRBV23-1
J gene: TRBJ2-5
D gene: -
CDR3 DNA: TGCGCCAGCAGACGGACGGGCCGAGGGACCCAGTACTTC
CDR3 protein: CASRRTGRGTQYF

clone size: -
V gene: TRBV30
J gene: TRBJ2-7
D gene: -
CDR3 DNA: TGTGCCTGGAGTCCAACCCCCTACGAGCAGTACTTC
CDR3 protein: CAWSPTPYEQYF

clone size: -
V gene: TRBV23-1
J gene: TRBJ2-1
D gene: TRBD1
CDR3 DNA: TGCGCCAGCAGTCTAGAGGGACAGGGTGCACGGAATTTCTACAATGAGCAGTTCTTC
CDR3 protein: CASSLEGQGARNFYNEQFF

clone size: -
V gene: TRBV11-2
J gene: TRBJ2-1
D gene: -
CDR3 DNA: TGTGCCAGTGGGACTGCTCCCAATGAGCAGTTCTTC
CDR3 protein: CASGTAPNEQFF

clone size: -
V gene: TRBV6-1
J gene: TRBJ1-6
D gene: -
CDR3 DNA: TGTGCCAGCCGCCGCGCGCAGGGGTATTCACCCCTCCACTTT
CDR3 protein: CASRRAQGYSPLHF

clone size: once
V gene: TRBV25-1
J gene: TRBJ2-5
D gene: -
CDR3 DNA: TGTGCCAGCATCGAACAGGGTGGGTCGCGGGAGACCCAGTACTTC
CDR3 protein: CASIEQGGSRETQYF

clone size: -
V gene: TRBV11-2
J gene: TRBJ2-1
D gene: -
CDR3 DNA: TGTGCCAGCAGACAGGCCCCCCACAATGAGCAGTTCTTC
CDR3 protein: CASRQAPHNEQFF

clone size: -
V gene: TRBV4-3
J gene: TRBJ1-2
D gene: -
CDR3 DNA: TGCGCCAGCAGCCAAGCACAGGGCTCGTACGGCTACACCTTC
CDR3 protein: CASSQAQGSYGYTF

clone size: few
V gene: TRBV11-3
J gene: TRBJ2-5
D gene: -
CDR3 DNA: TGTGCCAGCAGCCCCCGGGACTGGCAAGAGACCCAGTACTTC
CDR3 protein: CASSPRDWQETQYF

clone size: -
V gene: TRBV11-1
J gene: TRBJ1-6
D gene: -
CDR3 DNA: TGTGCCAGCAGCTTAGACCGCCCCTCCTCACCCCTCCACTTT
CDR3 protein: CASSLDRPSSPLHF

clone size: -
V gene: TRBV2
J gene: TRBJ2-1
D gene: TRBD2
CDR3 DNA: TGTGCCAGCAGTGTTCTAGCGGGAGAATGGAATGAGCAGTTCTTC
CDR3 protein: CASSVLAGEWNEQFF

clone size: -
V gene: TRBV15
J gene: TRBJ2-1
D gene: -
CDR3 DNA: TGTGCCACCAGCGAACTTCCGGCGCAATACAATGAGCAGTTCTTC
CDR3 protein: CATSELPAQYNEQFF

clone size: -
V gene: TRBV4-3
J gene: TRBJ2-2
D gene: TRBD2
CDR3 DNA: TGCGCCAGCAGCCAAGGGGCTAGCGGAATTTCTGCGAACACCGGGGAGCTGTTTTTT
CDR3 protein: CASSQGASGISANTGELFF

clone size: -
V gene: TRBV15
J gene: TRBJ2-1
D gene: -
CDR3 DNA: TGTGCCACCAGCACGGGAGCCCACAACAATGAGCAGTTCTTC
CDR3 protein: CATSTGAHNNEQFF